A selection of T cell receptor beta chains follows, all from one sample in a study of blood T cells in healthy people across ages. TCRdb re-called the 5' RACE reads with MiXCR, one entry per CDR3 protein. The table shows roughly 2 million distinct CDR3 sequences, with just under 50% occurring only once. The sample comprised blood. These receptors came from a woman in her thirties or forties in good health. Each CDR3 is given with its conserved first and last residue. A D gene is named only where the DNA matches it firmly. Size is omitted from some rows. Given values are once, few, many or a class for expanded clones.

cdr3_aa cdr3_nt j_call v_call clone_size d_call
CASSLNGGEGQPQHF TGTGCCAGCAGCTTAAATGGGGGAGAGGGTCAGCCCCAGCATTTT TRBJ1-5 TRBV7-2 - -
CASSLTGTGAVQNIQYF TGTGCCAGCAGCCTCACAGGGACAGGGGCGGTGCAAAACATTCAGTACTTC TRBJ2-4 TRBV7-3 - TRBD1
CASSVIAGVEQFF TGTGCCAGCAGCGTTATAGCGGGGGTTGAGCAGTTCTTC TRBJ2-1 TRBV9 - TRBD2
CASTEGASHTTDTQYF TGTGCCAGCACCGAGGGGGCCAGTCACACTACAGATACGCAGTATTTT TRBJ2-3 TRBV28 - TRBD1
CASSDRNTGELFF TGTGCCAGCTCTGACAGAAACACCGGGGAGCTGTTTTTT TRBJ2-2 TRBV18 - -
CASSLNRDRGNEKLFF TGTGCCAGCAGCTTGAACCGGGACAGGGGTAATGAGAAACTGTTTTTT TRBJ1-4 TRBV5-6 few TRBD1
CASSPKQDQGSYEQYF TGCGCCAGCAGCCCCAAACAGGACCAAGGCTCCTACGAGCAGTACTTC TRBJ2-7 TRBV5-1 - -
CATSRDAARNGQPQHF TGTGCCACCAGCAGAGATGCGGCCAGAAATGGTCAGCCCCAGCATTTT TRBJ1-5 TRBV15 - -
CASSSQGQGNRAKNIRYF TGTGCCAGCAGCTCCCAGGGACAGGGTAATAGGGCCAAAAACATTCGGTACTTC TRBJ2-4 TRBV7-2 once TRBD1
CASSERAASNQPQHF TGTGCCAGCAGTGAACGTGCGGCTAGCAATCAGCCCCAGCATTTT TRBJ1-5 TRBV2 - -
CSAFSGGYTDTQYF TGCAGTGCCTTTAGCGGGGGGTACACAGATACGCAGTATTTT TRBJ2-3 TRBV20-1 few TRBD2
CSAIDRGHNYGYTF TGCAGTGCTATAGACAGGGGCCATAACTATGGCTACACCTTC TRBJ1-2 TRBV20-1 - TRBD1
CSASRLAGRERGETQYF TGCAGTGCTAGTAGACTAGCGGGGAGGGAGAGGGGTGAGACCCAGTACTTC TRBJ2-5 TRBV20-1 - TRBD2
CASSQEGLAGNVGTDTQYF TGTGCCAGCAGCCAAGAGGGACTAGCGGGGAATGTTGGCACAGATACGCAGTATTTT TRBJ2-3 TRBV4-2 few TRBD2
CASSGAGTGNHYGYTF TGTGCCAGCAGTGGGGCCGGGACAGGGAATCACTATGGCTACACCTTC TRBJ1-2 TRBV28 - TRBD1
CSVDGPGSNEQFF TGCAGCGTTGACGGGCCCGGGAGCAATGAGCAGTTCTTC TRBJ2-1 TRBV29-1 few -
CSASQGDQPQHF TGCAGTGCTAGCCAGGGCGATCAGCCCCAGCATTTT TRBJ1-5 TRBV20-1 few -
CASSLVQGAGGYTQYF TGTGCCAGCAGCTTGGTTCAGGGGGCTGGAGGGTATACGCAGTATTTT TRBJ2-3 TRBV7-9 few TRBD1
CASSGTLPADTQYF TGTGCCAGCAGCGGGACACTTCCCGCAGATACGCAGTATTTT TRBJ2-3 TRBV12-3/TRBV12-4 - -
CASSQPGTSGGRKETQYF TGTGCCAGCAGCCAGCCGGGGACTAGCGGGGGCCGGAAAGAGACCCAGTACTTC TRBJ2-5 TRBV7-9 - TRBD2
CASSRQILGGSATNEKLFF TGCGCCAGCAGCCGGCAAATCTTAGGGGGATCTGCAACTAATGAAAAACTGTTTTTT TRBJ1-4 TRBV4-3 - -
CASSPRPSDTQYF TGTGCCAGCTCACCCAGGCCTTCGGATACGCAGTATTTT TRBJ2-3 TRBV18 few -
CASSQGRQGMEGYTF TGTGCCAGCAGCCAAGGTCGGCAGGGAATGGAAGGCTACACCTTC TRBJ1-2 TRBV3-1 - -
CASSFQFSDVQETQYF TGTGCCAGCAGCTTCCAGTTTAGCGACGTACAAGAGACCCAGTACTTC TRBJ2-5 TRBV7-6 - -
CASSTLGGYNEQFF TGTGCCAGCAGCACGCTCGGCGGGTACAATGAGCAGTTCTTC TRBJ2-1 TRBV7-9 - -
CASSQDSVEETQYF TGCGCCAGCAGCCAAGATTCGGTGGAAGAGACCCAGTACTTC TRBJ2-5 TRBV4-3 few -
CASSTRDRVMYEQFF TGTGCCAGCAGTACTCGGGACAGGGTTATGTATGAGCAGTTCTTC TRBJ2-1 TRBV28 - TRBD1
CASSLRTGTNNEQFF TGTGCCAGCAGCCTCCGGACTGGGACGAACAATGAGCAGTTCTTC TRBJ2-1 TRBV7-9 - -
CASRPGLTLNEQYF TGTGCCAGCAGGCCGGGACTCACTCTCAATGAGCAGTACTTC TRBJ2-7 TRBV9 - -
CASSVRGDYGYTF TGCGCCAGCAGTGTTCGGGGTGACTATGGCTACACCTTC TRBJ1-2 TRBV2 many -
CASSYSGAYEQYF TGTGCCAGCAGTTACTCAGGAGCCTACGAGCAGTACTTC TRBJ2-7 TRBV6-5 many -
CSARPGQGGNQPQHF TGCAGTGCTAGACCGGGACAGGGCGGCAATCAGCCCCAGCATTTT TRBJ1-5 TRBV20-1 - TRBD1
CASRPRAGWGYGYTF TGTGCCAGCAGACCTCGAGCCGGGTGGGGCTATGGCTACACCTTC TRBJ1-2 TRBV28 - -
CSAKTGIGGAESPLHF TGCAGTGCTAAAACAGGGATCGGGGGAGCTGAATCACCCCTCCACTTT TRBJ1-6 TRBV20-1 few -
CASRENRDQPQHF TGTGCCAGCAGAGAAAACAGAGATCAGCCCCAGCATTTT TRBJ1-5 TRBV6-5 - -
CASRDPGQGVSTQYF TGTGCCAGCAGAGATCCGGGACAGGGGGTTAGTACGCAGTATTTT TRBJ2-3 TRBV6-5 - TRBD1
CASTAGWGSSTDTQYF TGTGCCAGCACCGCCGGGTGGGGTTCTAGCACAGATACGCAGTATTTT TRBJ2-3 TRBV2 - -
CASSYLTNTEAFF TGTGCCAGCAGTTACCTGACAAACACTGAAGCTTTCTTT TRBJ1-1 TRBV6-6 - -
CASSFDRVGANVLTF TGCGCCAGCAGCTTTGACAGGGTTGGGGCCAACGTCCTGACTTTC TRBJ2-6 TRBV5-1 few TRBD1
CAISVPYGYTF TGTGCCATCAGTGTCCCCTATGGCTACACCTTC TRBJ1-2 TRBV10-3 - -
CATGGDSRYEQYF TGTGCCACCGGGGGAGATTCACGCTACGAGCAGTACTTC TRBJ2-7 TRBV15 few -
CASSLNLAGGYTF TGCGCCAGCAGCTTGAACCTGGCTGGTGGCTACACCTTC TRBJ1-2 TRBV5-1 few -
CSVGWGDYEQYF TGCAGCGTTGGATGGGGGGACTACGAGCAGTACTTC TRBJ2-7 TRBV29-1 - -
CASSVTGTSGGKRNEQFF TGTGCCAGCAGCGTCACCGGGACTAGCGGGGGGAAAAGGAATGAGCAGTTCTTC TRBJ2-1 TRBV9 - TRBD2
CAISAGRAGGKNEQFF TGTGCCATCAGCGCCGGGCGAGCGGGGGGGAAAAATGAGCAGTTCTTC TRBJ2-1 TRBV10-3 - TRBD2
CATSRGSAGVNYEQYF TGTGCCACCAGCAGAGGGTCGGCAGGGGTCAACTACGAGCAGTACTTC TRBJ2-7 TRBV15 - -